The 9 T cell receptor beta chains listed next were all sequenced from one sample in a study of human T cells and chemical hapten exposure (dated by TCRdb to 2020 to 2022). Libraries were built with RACE. Sequencing instrument: NextSeq 500. TCRdb redid the processing of the public reads, applying fastp at Q25 and MiXCR, and retained in-frame beta chains. Rows matching on CDR3 protein sequence are summarized as one entry with the most common DNA and genes. The sample table records fewer than 130,000 distinct CDR3 sequences; roughly 11% of these occur just once. Together, the top ten hold under 4.5% of the sample. This specimen's time point label, per the study, means: patch test 1, 2 weeks after DPC sensitization. Sample treatment or condition, as interpreted from the label and publication: therapeutic diphenylcyclopropenone sensitization with weekly scalp DPC. Sequences were derived from whole blood, sampled in connection with sensitization to the hapten diphenylcyclopropenone (DPC). These receptors originate from a woman in her thirties or forties with alopecia areata. Some clones in this sample may be carry-over from other donors' samples.

A few counts support this clonotype. V usage is TRBV4-2 and J usage is TRBJ1-1, with D possibly being TRBD1 (6 bases). V lost 2 bases and J lost 4, with 14 bases in between. Germline V lookup: CDR1 LGHNA, CDR2 YNFKEQ. The CDR3 consists of 15 residues. CDR3 DNA sequence: TGTGCCAGCAGCCAAATTCGGGGGCGCGGCACTGAAGCTTTCTTT. It is translated as CASSQIRGRGTEAFF.

The genes are TRBV30 and TRBJ1-3, with 8 positions matching TRBD1. Germline lookup yields CDR1 GTSNPN and CDR2 SVGIG (reference sequence). V was pared by 5 bases and J by 7 bases, with 13 bases of the junction left unmatched. The CDR3 totals 15 residues. Here the CDR3 reads CAWYPSRDRRNTIYF. DNA of the CDR3: TGTGCCTGGTATCCCTCCCGGGACAGGAGGAACACCATATATTTT.

Turning to this clonotype: At one end the junction does not follow the germline gene, possibly because of a read error. The gene calls are TRBV5-5 and TRBJ2-5, with D maybe TRBD2 (5 bases). Germline V CDR1 and CDR2: SGHKS, YYEKEE (reference sequence). This CDR3 has 13 amino acids. The CDR3 loop is CASSFASQGTQYF. CDR3 in DNA: TGTGCCAGCAGCTTTGCTAGCCAAGGGACCCAGTACTTC.

V and J are TRBV7-4 and TRBJ2-3, with 10 bases fitting TRBD2. The CDR3 length is 17 residues. CDR1 SGHVT and CDR2 SQSDAQ come from the germline V gene. With V trimmed by 1 base and J by 2 bases, 6 bases remained unmatched. CDR3 in DNA: TGTGCCAGCAGCTTAGAGCCTAGCGGGAGAACCACAGATACGCAGTATTTT. It encodes CASSLEPSGRTTDTQYF. The complete variable domain, with remaining parts taken from reference TRBV7-4 and TRBJ2-3, reads GAGVSQSPRYKVAKRGRDVALRCDSISGHVTLYWYRQTLGQGSEVLTYSQSDAQRDKSGRPSGRFSAERPERSVSTLKIQRTEQGDSAVYLCASSLEPSGRTTDTQYFGPGTRLTVL.

This clonotype was counted between two and nine times. V is TRBV29-1 and J is TRBJ2-1; 14 bases fit TRBD2. CDR1 and CDR2 from the germline V gene are SQVTM and ANQGSEA. The junction had 9 bases not matched to a gene; V was cut back by 5 bases and J by 15 bases. The CDR3 has 13 residues. This CDR3 reads CSVSGLAGVKPFF. CDR3 sequence (DNA): TGCAGCGTTTCGGGACTAGCGGGAGTCAAGCCGTTCTTC.

The rearrangement links TRBV20-1 to TRBJ1-1, with a possible D match to TRBD1 (5 bases). V dropped 5 bases and J dropped 5 bases, with 27 bases sitting between them. This CDR3 comprises 17 residues. Per the germline V gene, CDR1 is DFQATT and CDR2 is SNEGSKA (reference sequence). The CDR3 sequence is CSASGHPSGGVWTEAFF. CDR3 bases: TGCAGTGCTTCCGGCCACCCATCGGGAGGGGTGTGGACTGAAGCTTTCTTT.

The chain recombines TRBV20-1 with TRBJ2-1; the match to TRBD2 covers 7 bases. Losses at the gene ends were 7 bases for V and 5 bases for J; bases not matched to a gene: 2. The CDR3 runs to 11 residues. CDR1 is DFQATT, CDR2 SNEGSKA, per germline (reference sequence). In DNA form, the CDR3 reads TGCAGTGTAGCGGGTAACAATGAGCAGTTCTTC. It encodes CSVAGNNEQFF.

On this clonotype itself: An end of the junction differs from the germline gene, which may be a read error. The chain employs TRBV6-6 and TRBJ2-7; tentatively, D is TRBD2 (5 bases). The CDR3 runs to 15 residues. From germline, CDR1 is MNHNY and CDR2 SVGAGI (reference sequence). As DNA, the CDR3 is TGTGCCAGCAGTTACTCGATGTACAGCCGCTGGGAGCTGTACTTC. This encodes CASSYSMYSRWELYF.

This clonotype was detected only a few times. The rearrangement links TRBV20-1 to TRBJ2-3; tentatively, D is TRBD2 (5 bases). Deletions cut 3 bases from V and 6 bases from J, with 16 bases between. Germline CDR1 reads DFQATT; CDR2 reads SNEGSKA (reference sequence). This CDR3 comprises 14 residues. CDR3 nucleotide sequence: TGCAGTGCTAGGACCCAGAGGGCCGCCGATACGCAGTATTTT. Translating gives CSARTQRAADTQYF.